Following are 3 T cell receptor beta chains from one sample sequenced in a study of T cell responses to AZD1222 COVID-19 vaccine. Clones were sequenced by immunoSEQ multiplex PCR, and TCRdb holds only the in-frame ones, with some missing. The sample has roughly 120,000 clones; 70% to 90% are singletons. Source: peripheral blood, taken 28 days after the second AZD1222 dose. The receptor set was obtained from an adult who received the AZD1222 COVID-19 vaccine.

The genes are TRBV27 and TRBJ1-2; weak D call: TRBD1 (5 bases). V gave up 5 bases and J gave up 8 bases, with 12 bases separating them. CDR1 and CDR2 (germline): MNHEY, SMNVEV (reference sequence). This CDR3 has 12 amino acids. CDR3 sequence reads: CASSTGTRGYTF. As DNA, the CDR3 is TGTGCCAGCAGTACTGGGACGCGAGGCTACACCTTC.

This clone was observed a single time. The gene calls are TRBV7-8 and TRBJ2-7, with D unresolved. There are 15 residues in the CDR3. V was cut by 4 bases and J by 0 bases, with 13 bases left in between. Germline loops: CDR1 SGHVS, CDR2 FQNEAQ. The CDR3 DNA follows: TGTGCCAGCAGCTCTCGGGCCCTCGGCTCCTACGAGCAGTACTTC. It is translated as CASSSRALGSYEQYF.

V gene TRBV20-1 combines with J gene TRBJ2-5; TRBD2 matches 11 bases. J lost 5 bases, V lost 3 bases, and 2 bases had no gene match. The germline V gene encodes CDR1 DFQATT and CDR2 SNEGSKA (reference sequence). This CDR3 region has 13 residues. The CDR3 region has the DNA TGCAGTGCTAGTGGGACTAGCGGTGAGACCCAGTACTTC. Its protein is CSASGTSGETQYF.